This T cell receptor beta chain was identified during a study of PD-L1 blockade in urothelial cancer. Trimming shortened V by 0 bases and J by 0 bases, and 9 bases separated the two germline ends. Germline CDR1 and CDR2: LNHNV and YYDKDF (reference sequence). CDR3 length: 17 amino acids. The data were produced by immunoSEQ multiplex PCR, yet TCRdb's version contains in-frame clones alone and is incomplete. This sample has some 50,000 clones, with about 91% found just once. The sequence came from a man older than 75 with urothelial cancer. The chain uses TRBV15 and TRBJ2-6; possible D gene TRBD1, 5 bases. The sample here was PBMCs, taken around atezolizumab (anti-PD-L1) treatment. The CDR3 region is CATSREGPSSGANVLTF. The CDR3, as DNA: TGTGCCACCAGCAGAGAGGGGCCGAGCTCTGGGGCCAACGTCCTGACTTTC.